This TCR beta chain was retrieved from a study of spatial heterogeneity in lung cancer (dated by TCRdb to between 2018 and 2020). Regarding the research as a whole: More beta-chain than alpha-chain transcripts were consistently detected, likely reflecting higher beta-chain transcript abundance. In the raw uncorrected reads, each unique combination of TCR and UMI appeared more than ten times on average. In non-small cell lung cancer, the study made a quantitative comparison of TCR alpha and beta repertoires among multiple tumor regions, matched nontumor lung and blood. The study linked features of the TCR repertoire to counts of nonsynonymous mutations, which were determined by whole-exome sequencing of tumor tissue. At surgery, both alpha and beta chains were TCR-sequenced in fewer than 250 tumor regions, approximately 64 matched nontumor lung samples and 56 PBMC samples.

Study-wide findings and limitations: Ubiquitous expanded tumor TCRs were detected in blood more often at tumor resection than at routine follow-up. Additional single-cell paired TCR alpha and beta sequencing was considered necessary to confirm, at a functional level, the hypothesis that regional TCRs recognize regional mutations.

Many counts were recorded for this clonotype. Which antigen it targets is not known. No clone much larger than this one lies a single base away; base qualities are absent. Trimming at the junction amounts to 6 bases on V and 5 bases on J, and the germline ends lie 17 bases apart. The CDR3 contains 15 residues, cysteine and phenylalanine counted. The CDR3 DNA has 45 bases and is translated from base 1. CDR1 and CDR2, looked up from the germline V gene, are SNHLY and FYNNEI. The time point label, as the study defines it: sample taken at primary tumor resection. The donors were some 76 patients from the lung TRACERx cohort who had early-stage, untreated non-small cell lung cancer. Without any cell sorting, TCR sequencing was performed on whole RNA extracted either from tumor and nontumor lung tissue or from cryopreserved PBMC samples. Only patients with enough RNA available from two or more tumor regions were chosen for TCR sequencing.

The method was 5' RACE. Reads for this sample came from a NextSeq 500. The TCR library protocol attached a unique molecular identifier to each TCR cDNA molecule to allow correction of PCR and sequencing errors. Under the source paper's analysis protocol: Decombinator tools were used for TCR identification, UMI-based error correction and CDR3 extraction. Expanded TCRs were defined as those above a frequency of 2 per 1,000, corresponding to the top 1% of the tumor frequency distribution. Rényi diversity was computed with the R vegan package after subsampling each repertoire 100 times to 5,000 TCRs. CDR3 similarity networks were built from amino acid triplet string-kernel similarity, with CDR3s being connected when pairwise similarity was above 0.82. The public reads were reanalyzed by TCRdb: fastp trimming at Q25, MiXCR alignment, in-frame beta chains only. CDR3 protein sequences are deduplicated, and each keeps its most common genes and DNA. TCRdb, rather than the study authors, made the V and J calls. In all, the sample holds 40,000 to 50,000 distinct CDR3 sequences, and 12% to 15% of those were seen once. Around 54% of the sample goes to the ten largest clones.

The sequence links TRBV2 to TRBJ1-5; the D gene cannot be resolved reliably. Sequences were derived from PBMCs, sampled at surgery. The source of this sequence is a male donor with early-stage non-small cell lung cancer. The CDR3 region has the sequence CASSLLAARDQPQHF. The DNA sequence is given as TGTGCCAGCAGCCTTCTGGCGGCGCGAGATCAGCCCCAGCATTTT.